Listed below are T cell receptor beta chains from one sample, sequenced in a study of blood T cells in healthy people across ages. TCRdb re-derived calls from the 5' RACE reads in MiXCR, one entry per CDR3 protein. The sample has about 1,800,000 distinct CDR3 sequences, 28% seen once. Sequenced material: blood. Receptor source: a woman aged 25 to 45 in good health. The CDR3 runs from the conserved cysteine through the conserved F or W. Fields, in order: V gene, CDR3 length, clone size, D gene, J gene, CDR3 DNA, CDR3 protein. The D gene is left open where the match is weak. The listing skips clone size in some rows; elsewhere it reads once, few, many or a size class.

TRBV7-2,12,few,.,TRBJ2-5,TGTGCCAGCAGTTACACAGCGGAGACCCAGTACTTC,CASSYTAETQYF
TRBV5-1,14,many,.,TRBJ2-7,TGCGCCAGCAGCTTGGCCACTGGGGTCCGCGAGCAGTACTTC,CASSLATGVREQYF
TRBV7-9,15,few,TRBD2,TRBJ2-5,TGTGCCAGCAGCTCGGGACTAGGAAGGGGGGAGACCCAGTACTTC,CASSSGLGRGETQYF
TRBV9,13,.,TRBD1,TRBJ2-5,TGTGCCAGCAGCGTAGAACAGGGGGCGACCCAGTACTTC,CASSVEQGATQYF
TRBV7-2,14,.,.,TRBJ1-1,TGTGCCAGCACTACTCAGGGAGCCAACACTGAAGCTTTCTTT,CASTTQGANTEAFF
TRBV7-2,15,many,TRBD2,TRBJ2-5,TGTGCCAGCAGCAGAAACCTAGCGGTCGGGGAGACCCAGTACTTC,CASSRNLAVGETQYF
TRBV7-9,15,.,TRBD1,TRBJ1-2,TGTGCCAGCAGCCCCTCGGGACAGGAGGGCTATGGCTACACCTTC,CASSPSGQEGYGYTF
TRBV19,15,few,.,TRBJ1-5,TGTGCCAGTACCATAACCGGGATAGGGCGCCAGCCCCAGCATTTT,CASTITGIGRQPQHF
TRBV20-1,17,.,TRBD2,TRBJ2-4,TGCAGTGCTACTGAGGCGGGAGGCGTAAGAGCCAAAAACATTCAGTACTTC,CSATEAGGVRAKNIQYF
TRBV20-1,17,.,.,TRBJ2-1,TGCAGTGCTAGAGATCCGGGTCGGGGCAGCTCCTACAATGAGCGGTTCTTC,CSARDPGRGSSYNERFF
TRBV27,13,.,.,TRBJ2-4,TGTGCCAGCGGCGAGTTAGCCAAAAACATTCAGTACTTC,CASGELAKNIQYF
TRBV11-2,18,few,TRBD1,TRBJ1-5,TGTGCCAGCAGCCCCGGGACAGGGGCTGCTTATAGCAATCAGCCCCAGCATTTT,CASSPGTGAAYSNQPQHF